Shown below are 19 T cell receptor beta chains from a single sample sequenced in a study of spatial heterogeneity in lung cancer. Study conclusions and caveats: Counts of expanded alpha and beta TCRs within tumors tracked the tumor nonsynonymous mutation count.

Documented time point: sample taken at primary tumor resection. TCRdb reprocessed the 5' RACE reads with MiXCR, giving one entry per CDR3 protein. The sample includes fewer than 15,000 distinct CDR3 sequences, around 6% of them seen just once. What these receptors recognize is not known. The source material was lung tumor tissue, sampled at surgery. Receptors were obtained from a female donor with early-stage non-small cell lung cancer.

By its share, this clonotype is medium-sized. This chain connects TRBV11-3 to TRBJ2-3, with D perhaps TRBD2 (6 bases). The CDR3 has 15 amino acids. The V end lost 5 bases, the J end lost 4 bases, and 16 bases lay between the germline ends. Germline lookup yields CDR1 SGHNT and CDR2 YENEEA. The CDR3 spells CASSPRLGWSDTQYF. The DNA of the CDR3 is TGTGCCAGCAGCCCCCGACTAGGGTGGTCAGATACGCAGTATTTT.

There are many counts of this clonotype. The chain links TRBV20-1 to TRBJ2-5; a possible D gene is TRBD2 (6 bases). This CDR3 is built from 14 residues. The V end lost 0 bases, the J end lost 4 bases, and 12 bases lay between the germline ends. The germline V gene has CDR1 DFQATT and CDR2 SNEGSKA (reference sequence). The CDR3 here is CSARDSSGLETQYF. In DNA, the CDR3 is TGCAGTGCTAGAGATTCCAGCGGGTTAGAGACCCAGTACTTC.

There are many counts of this clonotype. V and J are TRBV14 and TRBJ1-1; TRBD1 might be the D (5 bases). V was clipped by 4 bases and J by 4 bases, with 16 bases between them. The CDR3 covers 15 residues. Looked up from germline, CDR1 is SGHDN and CDR2 is FVKESK. As DNA, the CDR3 is TGTGCCAGCAGCCCACAGATGGGGACTTCCACTGAAGCTTTCTTT. Its protein product is CASSPQMGTSTEAFF.

This clonotype has ten or more counts. The chain has TRBV7-3 and TRBJ2-5, with no clear D. The CDR3 consists of 15 residues. CDR1 and CDR2 from the germline V gene are SGHTA and FQGTGA. Trimming shortened V by 1 base and J by 0 bases, and 9 bases separated the two germline ends. The CDR3 loop is CASSLIHGNQETQYF. CDR3 DNA: TGTGCCAGCAGCTTAATCCATGGGAACCAAGAGACCCAGTACTTC.

Ten or more counts support this clonotype. The gene calls are TRBV7-9 and TRBJ2-6, with D possibly matching TRBD2 (5 bases). V lost 11 bases and J lost 0, with 14 bases in between. The CDR3 consists of 15 residues. CDR1 and CDR2 (germline): SEHNR, FQNEAQ (reference sequence). This chain's CDR3 is CASGTAISGANVLTF. For the CDR3, the DNA is TGTGCCTCGGGAACAGCCATCTCTGGGGCCAACGTCCTGACTTTC.

This clonotype was observed many times. The chain joins TRBV6-5 to TRBJ1-1; 7 bases are a match to TRBD1. CDR1 is MNHEY, CDR2 SVGAGI, per germline. V lost 3 bases, J lost 7 bases, and 5 bases stayed unmatched. CDR3 length equals 13 residues. The CDR3 loop is CASSYLDRLEAFF. The CDR3 nucleotides read TGTGCCAGCAGTTATTTGGACAGGCTTGAAGCTTTCTTT.

This clonotype was detected ten times or more. The chain carries TRBV19 and TRBJ1-5; no clear D. The CDR3 extends over 14 amino acids. Germline V gene data show CDR1 as LNHDA and CDR2 as SQIVND (reference sequence). Between the trimmed V and J ends, which lost 3 bases and 4 bases, there was a span of 10 bases. The CDR3 loop is CASSILGRNQPQHF. CDR3 DNA sequence: TGTGCCAGTAGTATTTTGGGAAGGAATCAGCCCCAGCATTTT. The variable domain in full, with the rest retrieved from reference TRBV19 and TRBJ1-5, is DGGITQSPKYLFRKEGQNVTLSCEQNLNHDAMYWYRQDPGQGLRLIYYSQIVNDFQKGDIAEGYSVSREKKESFPLTVTSAQKNPTAFYLCASSILGRNQPQHFGDGTRLSIL.

By share, this clonotype ranks as medium-sized (0.01 to 0.1%). The chain uses TRBV7-9 and TRBJ1-1; possible D gene TRBD1, 6 bases. The CDR3 length is 13 residues. The germline V and J ends were trimmed by 4 bases and 10 bases, with 16 bases remaining between them. Germline CDR1 SEHNR, CDR2 FQNEAQ (reference sequence). CDR3 DNA: TGTGCCAGCAGCTCATCACGTCTAGGGGGAGCTTTCTTT. The encoded protein is CASSSSRLGGAFF.

This clonotype was picked up many times. V is TRBV4-3 and J is TRBJ1-3, with a possible D match to TRBD1 (5 bases). CDR3 length equals 14 residues. Germline V gene data show CDR1 as LGHNA and CDR2 as YSLEER. The ends were cut back, 1 base at V and 2 bases at J, with 6 bases in the middle. CDR3 region: CASSQVGAGNTIYF. In nucleotides, the CDR3 is TGCGCCAGCAGCCAAGTAGGGGCTGGAAACACCATATATTTT.

In this sample, this clonotype is medium-sized. The rearrangement uses TRBV5-4 and TRBJ2-4; 10 nucleotides agree with TRBD1. J lost 0 bases, V lost 1 base, and 4 bases had no gene match. The CDR3 is 17 residues long. Per the germline V gene, CDR1 is SGHNT and CDR2 is YYREEE (reference sequence). The CDR3 here is CASSLLGQGVAKNIQYF. The CDR3, as DNA: TGTGCCAGCAGCTTGTTAGGACAGGGGGTAGCCAAAAACATTCAGTACTTC.

In its sample, this clonotype was seen many times. The chain links TRBV4-1 to TRBJ2-1; 8 bases match TRBD2. CDR1 is MGHRA and CDR2 is YSYEKL in the germline V gene. After removal of 0 bases from V and 6 bases from J, the junction contained 7 bases not matched to a gene. CDR3 length: 16 residues. Here the CDR3 DNA reads TGCGCCAGCAGCCAAGACCCCAGCGGGGGCCTCAATGAGCAGTTCTTC. Encoded protein: CASSQDPSGGLNEQFF.

This clonotype was picked up many times. The chain uses TRBV28 and TRBJ1-2, with D possibly TRBD1 on 5 matching bases. The germline V and J ends were trimmed by 2 bases and 5 bases, with 15 bases remaining between them. The length of the CDR3 is 15 residues. In germline, CDR1 is MDHEN, CDR2 SYDVKM. The CDR3 nucleotides are TGTGCCAGCAGTTTAGGTAGGGGTGGATGGTATGGCTACACCTTC. This gives the protein CASSLGRGGWYGYTF.

This clonotype appeared many times. V usage is TRBV6-1 and J usage is TRBJ1-6; TRBD1 is a possible D gene (5 bases). Germline CDR1 reads MNHNS; CDR2 reads SASEGT. Trimming left V 5 bases short and J 5 bases short, with 10 bases between. The CDR3 extends over 14 amino acids. The CDR3 nucleotides read TGTGCCAGCAGTTTGGGACCTAATAATTCACCCCTCCACTTT. It is translated as CASSLGPNNSPLHF.

This clonotype appeared many times. The chain joins TRBV13 to TRBJ1-3; no clear D gene. Germline CDR1 is PRHDT and CDR2 is FYEKMQ (reference sequence). The CDR3 runs to 14 residues. V was shortened by 2 bases and J by 0 bases, with 5 bases between the two germline ends. In nucleotides, the CDR3 is TGTGCCAGCAGCTTATACTACTCTGGAAACACCATATATTTT. Encoded protein: CASSLYYSGNTIYF.

This clonotype was picked up many times. The V and J genes are TRBV7-2 and TRBJ2-7, with 13 nucleotides matching TRBD2. The V gene's germline CDR1 is SGHTA and CDR2 FQGNSA. V lost 1 base, J lost 4 bases, and 1 base stayed unmatched. This CDR3 is 15 amino acids long. For the CDR3, the DNA is TGTGCCAGCAGCTTAGTACTAGCGGGGGGGTACGAGCAGTACTTC. Protein sequence: CASSLVLAGGYEQYF.

This clonotype occurred many times. This chain uses TRBV3-1 with TRBJ1-6, with 10 bases matching TRBD1. CDR1 is LGHDT and CDR2 is YNNKEL in the germline V gene (reference sequence). This CDR3 contains 16 residues. Trimming cost V 7 bases and J 6 bases; bases outside gene matches: 9. The CDR3 sequence is CASTPGTGAINSPLHF. The CDR3 DNA reads as TGTGCCAGCACACCGGGGACAGGGGCGATTAATTCACCCCTCCACTTT.

This clonotype appeared many times. The J gene is TRBJ1-3, the V gene TRBV6-5, with unresolved D. Trimming stripped 2 bases from V and 0 bases from J, with 14 bases between. The germline V gene encodes CDR1 MNHEY and CDR2 SVGAGI. CDR3 length: 17 amino acids. The DNA of the CDR3 is TGTGCCAGCAGTTACCTCCGTGGATCCCGCTCTGGAAACACCATATATTTT. Encoded protein: CASSYLRGSRSGNTIYF.

This clonotype was recorded at least ten times. This chain connects TRBV10-3 to TRBJ1-1, with 8 positions matching TRBD1. Germline CDR1 reads ENHRY; CDR2 reads SYGVKD. This CDR3 has 13 amino acids. V lost 7 bases and J lost 5; bases outside the gene matches: 6. The CDR3 loop is CAIKGQVRTEAFF. The CDR3 DNA reads TGTGCCATCAAGGGACAGGTGAGGACTGAAGCTTTCTTT.

There are many counts of this clonotype. The V gene is TRBV5-6, the J gene TRBJ2-3; 12 nucleotides agree with TRBD2. Per the germline V gene, CDR1 is SGHDT and CDR2 is YYEEEE. Trimming removed 1 base from V and 0 bases from J; junction bases left unmatched: 6. The length of the CDR3 is 18 residues. This CDR3 is CASSLRRLAGVSTDTQYF. The CDR3 coding sequence is TGTGCCAGCAGCTTGAGGAGACTAGCGGGGGTGAGCACAGATACGCAGTATTTT.